These 30 T cell receptor beta chains originate from one sample sequenced in a study of technical replicates of blood from a few donors. The table came from immunoSEQ multiplex PCR; TCRdb's copy has only in-frame clones and leaves some out. The sample consists of around 50,000 clones, 80% to 95% of them appearing once. The specimen sequenced was PBMCs. These receptor sequences come from a human donor in good health. Some clones in this sample may be carry-over from other donors' samples.

The chain joins TRBV7-9 to TRBJ1-6; D may be TRBD1 (5 bases). V was pared by 5 bases and J by 9 bases, with 17 bases between. Germline V gene lookup returns CDR1 SEHNR and CDR2 FQNEAQ (reference sequence). The CDR3 spans 15 residues. This CDR3 reads CASSPSGGGGSPLHF. The CDR3 region has the DNA TGTGCCAGCAGCCCCAGCGGGGGGGGAGGTTCACCCCTCCACTTT.

CDR3 in DNA: TGCGCCAGCAGCCAAGACGGGGGAGGGCTTGGAAACACCATATATTTT. Its translation: CASSQDGGGLGNTIYF. This chain uses TRBV4-3 with TRBJ1-3, with D perhaps matching TRBD1 (5 bases). The CDR3 has 16 amino acids. CDR1 is LGHNA, CDR2 YSLEER, per germline. V was clipped by 0 bases and J by 3 bases, with 12 bases between them.

This chain connects TRBV4-2 to TRBJ2-2; 7 bases fit TRBD2. CDR3 size: 16 residues. The V and J ends lost 3 bases and 3 bases, in that order; junction bases with no gene match: 7. Looked up from germline, CDR1 is LGHNA and CDR2 is YNFKEQ. CDR3: CASSQEVAGDTGELFF. CDR3 bases: TGTGCCAGCAGCCAGGAGGTAGCGGGTGACACCGGGGAGCTGTTTTTT.

The chain uses TRBV7-2 and TRBJ2-1, with D unresolved. V lost 5 bases and J 7 bases, leaving 9 bases between the germline ends. Germline V gene data show CDR1 as SGHTA and CDR2 as FQGNSA. This CDR3 is 12 amino acids long. The CDR3 loop is CASSRPVNEQFF. The CDR3 DNA is TGTGCCAGCAGCCGCCCGGTGAATGAGCAGTTCTTC.

The CDR3 DNA follows: TGCGCCAGCAGCCCCCTACCGGGCGGGAGGGGGATTAATCAGCCCCAGCATTTT. This encodes CASSPLPGGRGINQPQHF. The gene calls are TRBV4-1 and TRBJ1-5; perhaps TRBD1 as D (6 bases). The CDR3 has 18 residues. V lost 4 bases to trimming and J lost 4 bases, with 23 bases between them. Germline-derived CDR1 and CDR2 are MGHRA and YSYEKL.

The chain combines TRBV6-1 with TRBJ1-1; possibly TRBD1 for D (5 bases). This CDR3 comprises 13 residues. Trimming pared 4 bases from V and 5 bases from J, leaving 11 bases between. The germline gives CDR1 MNHNS, CDR2 SASEGT. CDR3 bases: TGTGCCAGCAGTGTGACGGACAAGACTGAAGCTTTCTTT. Its translation: CASSVTDKTEAFF.

The chain combines TRBV5-1 with TRBJ1-1; D is undetermined. Germline CDR1 is SGHRS and CDR2 is YFSETQ. The length of the CDR3 is 13 residues. V lost 4 bases to trimming and J lost 5 bases, with 12 bases between them. CDR3 DNA: TGCGCCAGCAGCCGACGAGGAGGAACTGAAGCTTTCTTT. The encoded protein is CASSRRGGTEAFF.

The rearrangement joins TRBV6-5 to TRBJ2-7; TRBD2 matches at 8 bases. Per the germline V gene, CDR1 is MNHEY and CDR2 is SVGAGI. CDR3 size: 15 residues. With 6 bases clipped from V and 4 bases from J, the junction kept 11 bases outside the gene matches. The DNA for the CDR3 is TGTGCCAGCAGCCAGCAAACTAGCGGACAATACGAGCAGTACTTC. Translation gives CASSQQTSGQYEQYF.

This clone was observed once. CDR3 amino acids: CASSLGWETQYF. The CDR3 DNA is TGTGCCAGCAGCCTCGGTTGGGAGACCCAGTACTTC. The chain combines TRBV7-9 with TRBJ2-5; D is ambiguous. The ends were cut back, 5 bases at V and 5 bases at J, with 9 bases in the middle. This CDR3 comprises 12 residues. CDR1 and CDR2 (germline): SEHNR, FQNEAQ (reference sequence).

The V and J genes are TRBV30 and TRBJ1-1; D might be TRBD1 (6 bases). V dropped 0 bases and J dropped 1 base, with 15 bases sitting between them. This CDR3 has 16 residues. Germline assignment: CDR1 GTSNPN and CDR2 SVGIG (reference sequence). The CDR3 region has the DNA TGTGCCTGGAGTGTACTCCGACAGGTCCCGAACACTGAAGCTTTCTTT. Residues: CAWSVLRQVPNTEAFF.

CDR3 loop: CASSPTGGEANYGYTF. For the CDR3, the DNA is TGCGCCAGCAGCCCAACGGGTGGCGAAGCTAACTATGGCTACACCTTC. The chain has TRBV4-3 and TRBJ1-2, with D uncertain. The germline V gene has CDR1 LGHNA and CDR2 YSLEER. Trimming shortened V by 4 bases and J by 0 bases, and 15 bases separated the two germline ends. The CDR3 spans 16 residues.

The rearrangement uses TRBV5-1 and TRBJ2-3; 8 nucleotides line up with TRBD2. Unmatched junction bases numbered 9, after V lost 4 bases and J lost 5 bases. The CDR3 loop spans 15 amino acids. Looked up from germline, CDR1 is SGHRS and CDR2 is YFSETQ. DNA of the CDR3: TGCGCCAGCAGCATTAGCGGGAAAGGTGGAGATACGCAGTATTTT. It yields the protein CASSISGKGGDTQYF.

The chain links TRBV11-1 to TRBJ2-1; D unresolved. The ends were cut back, 1 base at V and 5 bases at J, with 3 bases in the middle. Per germline, CDR1 SGHAT and CDR2 FQDESV (reference sequence). The CDR3 sequence is 12 residues long. The CDR3 nucleotides read TGTGCCAGCAGCTTAGTAGACAATGAGCAGTTCTTC. It is translated as CASSLVDNEQFF.

The V call is TRBV5-1, the J call TRBJ1-2; TRBD1 matches at 10 bases. Losses at the gene ends were 2 bases for V and 8 bases for J; bases not matched to a gene: 9. CDR3 length: 15 residues. From germline, CDR1 is SGHRS and CDR2 YFSETQ. CDR3 sequence (DNA): TGCGCCAGCAGCTTCTCGGGACAGGGGCCGGGGGGCTACACCTTC. It is translated as CASSFSGQGPGGYTF.

The chain employs TRBV19 and TRBJ1-3; TRBD1 matches at 11 bases. CDR1 is LNHDA, CDR2 SQIVND, per germline (reference sequence). V trimming: 5 bases; J trimming: 2 bases; junction bases outside the gene matches: 2. The CDR3 has 15 amino acids. Here the CDR3 DNA reads TGTGCCAGTAGTCCGGGACAGGGGGCTGGAAACACCATATATTTT. Translated: CASSPGQGAGNTIYF.

The rearrangement uses TRBV30 and TRBJ2-5; D unclear. The germline V gene encodes CDR1 GTSNPN and CDR2 SVGIG (reference sequence). This CDR3 has 15 amino acids. V shed 0 bases and J shed 0 bases, with 11 bases lying between them. CDR3 residues: CAWSVSLRYQETQYF. The CDR3 DNA sequence: TGTGCCTGGAGTGTTTCCCTGAGGTACCAAGAGACCCAGTACTTC.

This sequence joins TRBV9 and TRBJ1-1; D not resolved. Trimming removed 2 bases at V and 1 base at J, with 6 bases between. CDR1 and CDR2 (germline): SGDLS, YYNGEE. The CDR3 loop spans 13 amino acids. In DNA, the CDR3 is TGTGCCAGCAGCGTGGAGGGGAACACTGAAGCTTTCTTT. It is translated as CASSVEGNTEAFF.

The chain recombines TRBV29-1 with TRBJ2-1; D is perhaps TRBD2 (6 bases). The germline V gene encodes CDR1 SQVTM and CDR2 ANQGSEA. There are 16 residues in the CDR3. Trimming left V 2 bases short and J 0 bases short, with 14 bases between. This chain's CDR3 is CSVERDLTSSYNEQFF. The DNA of the CDR3 is TGCAGCGTTGAACGGGACTTAACTAGCTCCTACAATGAGCAGTTCTTC.

The chain carries TRBV2 and TRBJ1-2, with D perhaps TRBD1 (5 bases). This CDR3 is 14 amino acids long. CDR1 is SNHLY, CDR2 FYNNEI, per germline. V lost 8 bases and J 2 bases, leaving 15 bases between the germline ends. As DNA, the CDR3 is TGTGCCAGCCCAGAACAGGAAGTCAACTATGGCTACACCTTC. This gives the protein CASPEQEVNYGYTF.

Only one count was recorded for this clone. This rearrangement joins TRBV6-1 to TRBJ2-3; TRBD2 matches at 7 bases. The CDR3 runs 14 residues. Germline V gene sequence: CDR1 MNHNS, CDR2 SASEGT. V shed 6 bases, J shed 0 bases, and the junction held 3 bases outside the gene matches. The CDR3 region is CASRAGVSTDTQYF. The CDR3 bases are TGTGCCAGCAGGGCGGGGGTGAGCACAGATACGCAGTATTTT.

The V call is TRBV2, the J call TRBJ2-5, with a possible D match to TRBD1 (6 bases). With 8 bases removed from V and 4 bases from J, the gap between germline ends came to 11 bases. Germline-derived CDR1 and CDR2 are SNHLY and FYNNEI. The length of the CDR3 is 12 residues. The CDR3 DNA follows: TGTGCCAGCCAGCGCAGGGGAGAGACCCAGTACTTC. This codes for CASQRRGETQYF.

The gene calls are TRBV4-2 and TRBJ1-5; TRBD1 aligns across 9 bases. CDR3 length equals 16 residues. Germline assignment: CDR1 LGHNA and CDR2 YNFKEQ. V trimming: 4 bases; J trimming: 5 bases; junction bases outside the gene matches: 9. Here the CDR3 DNA reads TGTGCCAGCAGCCCGGAGGGACAGGGACTTTATCAGCCCCAGCATTTT. It is translated as CASSPEGQGLYQPQHF.

V and J are TRBV6-6 and TRBJ1-6, with D maybe TRBD1 (6 bases). Germline V gene data show CDR1 as MNHNY and CDR2 as SVGAGI (reference sequence). This CDR3 has 15 residues. The V and J ends lost 6 bases and 0 bases respectively, with 9 bases between them. CDR3 in DNA: TGTGCCAGCAGAGTGGACAGCTCCTATAATTCACCCCTCCACTTT. Its protein is CASRVDSSYNSPLHF.

The genes are TRBV30 and TRBJ1-1; a weak D match, TRBD1 (5 bases). The germline gives CDR1 GTSNPN, CDR2 SVGIG (reference sequence). Trimming pared 3 bases from V and 0 bases from J, leaving 8 bases between. This CDR3 contains 13 residues. CDR3 in DNA: TGTGCCTGGAGCAAGGGGATGAACACTGAAGCTTTCTTT. Its protein is CAWSKGMNTEAFF.

The gene calls are TRBV19 and TRBJ2-1; D might be TRBD2 (5 bases). The CDR3 contains 14 residues. V was clipped by 2 bases and J by 5 bases, with 10 bases between them. Per germline, CDR1 LNHDA and CDR2 SQIVND (reference sequence). The CDR3 coding sequence is TGTGCCAGTAGTATAAGGACTTACAACAATGAGCAGTTCTTC. This gives the protein CASSIRTYNNEQFF.

The J gene is TRBJ2-1, the V gene TRBV7-3; D uncertain. Trimming took 0 bases from V and 9 from J, leaving 9 bases between them. The CDR3 runs 13 residues. CDR1 is SGHTA and CDR2 is FQGTGA in the germline V gene. This CDR3 reads CASSLTSTGEQFF. The CDR3 bases are TGTGCCAGCAGCTTAACTAGCACCGGTGAGCAGTTCTTC.

The chain is built from TRBV5-4 and TRBJ1-2; the match to TRBD1 covers 8 bases. The CDR3 is 15 residues long. CDR1 and CDR2 from the germline V gene are SGHNT and YYREEE (reference sequence). V shed 1 base and J 1 base; nucleotides not matched to a gene: 3. CDR3 in amino acids: CASSLQTGVNYGYTF. CDR3 in DNA: TGTGCCAGCAGCTTGCAGACAGGGGTTAACTATGGCTACACCTTC.

Only one count was recorded for this clone. The chain links TRBV5-1 to TRBJ1-2; D possibly corresponds to TRBD1 (5 bases). Trimming shortened V by 0 bases and J by 7 bases, and 13 bases separated the two germline ends. In germline, CDR1 is SGHRS, CDR2 YFSETQ. The CDR3 covers 14 residues. The CDR3 loop reads CASSLEGEAGGYTF. The CDR3 nucleotides are TGCGCCAGCAGCTTGGAAGGGGAAGCGGGTGGCTACACCTTC.

The V call is TRBV5-6, the J call TRBJ1-2, with TRBD1 matching 8 bases. Trimming at V came to 2 bases and at J to 8 bases, leaving 5 bases not matched to a gene. Per the germline V gene, CDR1 is SGHDT and CDR2 is YYEEEE. There are 13 residues in the CDR3. The CDR3: CASSFRGPGGYTF. CDR3 coding DNA: TGTGCCAGCAGCTTCAGGGGGCCGGGGGGCTACACCTTC.

The rearrangement uses TRBV7-9 and TRBJ2-3, with 7 bases matching TRBD1. The germline CDR1 and CDR2 sequences are SEHNR and FQNEAQ (reference sequence). The CDR3 spans 14 residues. V was clipped by 8 bases and J by 1 base; unmatched bases: 6. The CDR3 nucleotides read TGTGCCAGCGAGTTTGGACAGGGCACAGATACGCAGTATTTT. Translating gives CASEFGQGTDTQYF.